Sequencing of this TCR beta chain was carried out in a study of CD8+ T cells in alopecia areata. Study-wide results and caveats: Possibly because of HLA-related factors, TCR sharing was less clear across patients than in mice.

Per germline, CDR1 SGHRS and CDR2 YFSETQ. The CDR3 sequence is 12 residues long. V dropped 5 bases and J dropped 6 bases, with 8 bases sitting between them. PBMCs provided sorted CD4+ and CD8+ T cells. Extracted RNA was reverse transcribed, and the resulting cDNA served as sequencing template. Sequencing was performed with immunoSEQ multiplex PCR; in TCRdb, only in-frame clones are kept and a portion is missing. The sample carries around 150,000 clones, roughly 60% recorded once. This clone was counted a single time. The antigen remains undetermined. The clonotype comes from a human donor in good health. J is TRBJ2-2 and V is TRBV5-1; D is perhaps TRBD1 (5 bases). The sequencing sample was made of CD8+ T cells sorted from blood. As DNA, the CDR3 is TGCGCCAGCAGAGGGGAATCCGGGGAGCTGTTTTTT. This translates into CASRGESGELFF. Full variable domain (missing parts from reference TRBV5-1 and TRBJ2-2): KAGVTQTPRYLIKTRGQQVTLSCSPISGHRSVSWYQQTPGQGLQFLFEYFSETQRNKGNFPGRFSGRQFSNSRSEMNVSTLELGDSALYLCASRGESGELFFGEGSRLTVL.